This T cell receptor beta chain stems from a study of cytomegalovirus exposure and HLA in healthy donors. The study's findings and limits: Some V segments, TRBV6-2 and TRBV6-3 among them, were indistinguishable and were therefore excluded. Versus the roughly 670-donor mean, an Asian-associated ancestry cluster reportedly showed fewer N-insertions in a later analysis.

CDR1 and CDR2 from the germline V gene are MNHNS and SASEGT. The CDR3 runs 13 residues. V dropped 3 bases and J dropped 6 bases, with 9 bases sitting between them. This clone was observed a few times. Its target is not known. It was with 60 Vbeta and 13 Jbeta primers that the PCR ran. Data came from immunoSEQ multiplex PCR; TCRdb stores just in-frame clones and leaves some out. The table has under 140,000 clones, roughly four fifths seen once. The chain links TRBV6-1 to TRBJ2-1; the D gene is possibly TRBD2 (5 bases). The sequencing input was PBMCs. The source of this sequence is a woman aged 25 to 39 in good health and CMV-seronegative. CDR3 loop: CASSDGRGNEQFF. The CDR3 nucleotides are TGTGCCAGCAGTGACGGACGGGGCAATGAGCAGTTCTTC.